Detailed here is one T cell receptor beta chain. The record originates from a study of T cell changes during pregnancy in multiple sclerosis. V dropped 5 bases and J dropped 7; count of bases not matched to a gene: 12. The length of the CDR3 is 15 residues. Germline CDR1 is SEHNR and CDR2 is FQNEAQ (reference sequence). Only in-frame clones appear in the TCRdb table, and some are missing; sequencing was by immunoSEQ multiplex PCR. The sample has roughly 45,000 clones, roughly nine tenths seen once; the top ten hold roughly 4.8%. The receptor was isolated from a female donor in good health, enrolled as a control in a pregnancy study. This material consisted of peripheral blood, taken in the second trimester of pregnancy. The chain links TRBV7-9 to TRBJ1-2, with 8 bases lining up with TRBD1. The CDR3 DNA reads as TGTGCCAGCAGCAATTCTGTCAGGGGGCTTGGTGGCTACACCTTC. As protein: CASSNSVRGLGGYTF.